This T cell receptor beta chain was identified in a study of T-cell reconstitution after alpha-beta-depleted transplantation in children. General study points: A year post-transplant, T-cell counts and diversity derived mostly from newly produced T cells. It was reported that alpha-beta T cells came from several hundred expanded graft clones (about two months after transplant).

Trimming at V came to 2 bases and at J to 7 bases, leaving 5 bases not matched to a gene. Per germline, CDR1 SGHTA and CDR2 FQGNSA. CDR3 length: 16 amino acids. There are many counts of this clonotype. Antigen unknown. This sample's TCRbeta library carried unique molecular identifier barcodes. Each CDR3 protein is one row after TCRdb ran MiXCR on the PCR reads. The table records 28,000 or so distinct CDR3 sequences, roughly 19% of them present only once. This TCR came from a male patient between 2 and 15 years old who had a stem cell transplant for acute lymphoblastic leukemia, so the T cells may come from the graft donor. The chain has TRBV7-2 and TRBJ1-6; 10 nucleotides line up with TRBD1. The sample consisted of PBMCs, mostly from graft donor cells, taken 60 days after TCRalphabeta/CD19-depleted stem cell transplant. CDR3 bases: TGTGCCAGCAGCTTAAGGGACAGGGGAAGGAATTCACCCCTCCACTTT. The encoded protein is CASSLRDRGRNSPLHF. Full variable domain (missing parts from reference TRBV7-2 and TRBJ1-6): GAGVSQSPSNKVTEKGKDVELRCDPISGHTALYWYRQSLGQGLEFLIYFQGNSAPDKSGLPSDRFSAERTGGSVSTLTIQRTQQEDSAVYLCASSLRDRGRNSPLHFGNGTRLTVT.